This TCR beta chain stems from a study of OX40 agonist ivuxolimab in advanced cancers. CDR3 length: 12 amino acids. Germline lookup yields CDR1 SEHNR and CDR2 FQNEAQ (reference sequence). Trimming left V 6 bases short and J 1 base short, with 6 bases between. Only in-frame clones appear in the TCRdb table, and some are missing; sequencing was by immunoSEQ multiplex PCR. Of fewer than 130,000 clones in the sample, around nine tenths were seen once. The input for sequencing was CD4+ or CD8+ T cells sorted from blood, taken in a trial of the OX40 agonist ivuxolimab. The sequence came from an adult with an advanced solid tumor such as melanoma, head and neck, liver or kidney cancer. The chain couples TRBV7-9 to TRBJ1-2; D uncertain. CDR3 protein: CASRDVNYGYTF. The CDR3, as DNA: TGTGCCAGCAGGGACGTTAACTATGGCTACACCTTC.